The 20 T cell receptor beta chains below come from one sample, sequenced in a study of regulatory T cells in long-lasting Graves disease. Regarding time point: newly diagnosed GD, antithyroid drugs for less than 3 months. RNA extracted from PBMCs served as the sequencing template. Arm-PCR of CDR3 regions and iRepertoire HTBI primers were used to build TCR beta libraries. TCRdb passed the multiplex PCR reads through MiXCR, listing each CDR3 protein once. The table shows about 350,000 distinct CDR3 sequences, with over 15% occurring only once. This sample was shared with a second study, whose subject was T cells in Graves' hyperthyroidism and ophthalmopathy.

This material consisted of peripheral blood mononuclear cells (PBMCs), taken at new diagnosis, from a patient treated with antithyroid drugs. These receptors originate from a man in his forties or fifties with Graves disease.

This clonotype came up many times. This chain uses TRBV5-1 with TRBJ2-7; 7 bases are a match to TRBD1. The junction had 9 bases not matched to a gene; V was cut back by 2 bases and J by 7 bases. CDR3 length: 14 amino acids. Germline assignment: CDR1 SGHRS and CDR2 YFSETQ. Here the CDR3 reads CASSFTDRAGEQYF. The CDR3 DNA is TGCGCCAGCAGCTTTACCGACAGGGCTGGGGAGCAGTACTTC.

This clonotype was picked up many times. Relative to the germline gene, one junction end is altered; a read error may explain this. The chain's CDR3 is CSASRTWEEKLFF. DNA of the CDR3: TGCAGCGCTAGCCGGACCTGGGAGGAAAAACTGTTTTTT. The rearrangement uses TRBV20-1 and TRBJ1-4; D uncertain. The germline V gene has CDR1 DFQATT and CDR2 SNEGSKA (reference sequence). This CDR3 has 13 residues.

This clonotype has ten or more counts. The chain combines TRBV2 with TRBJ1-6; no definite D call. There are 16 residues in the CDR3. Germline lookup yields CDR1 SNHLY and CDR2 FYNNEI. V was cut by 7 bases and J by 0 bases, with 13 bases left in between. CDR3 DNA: TGTGCCAGCACCGGAGAGGCGAGCTCCTATAATTCACCCCTCCACTTT. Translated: CASTGEASSYNSPLHF.

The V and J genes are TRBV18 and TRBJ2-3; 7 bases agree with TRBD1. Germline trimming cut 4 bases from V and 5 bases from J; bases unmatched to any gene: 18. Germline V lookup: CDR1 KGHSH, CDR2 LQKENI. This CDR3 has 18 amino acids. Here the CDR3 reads CASSLRRDRVIGRDTQYF. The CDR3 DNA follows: TGTGCCAGCTCACTCCGACGAGACAGGGTAATTGGGAGAGATACGCAGTATTTT. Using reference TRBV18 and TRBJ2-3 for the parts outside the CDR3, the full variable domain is NAGVMQNPRHLVRRRGQEARLRCSPMKGHSHVYWYRQLPEEGLKFMVYLQKENIIDESGMPKERFSAEFPKEGPSILRIQQVVRGDSAAYFCASSLRRDRVIGRDTQYFGPGTRLTVL.

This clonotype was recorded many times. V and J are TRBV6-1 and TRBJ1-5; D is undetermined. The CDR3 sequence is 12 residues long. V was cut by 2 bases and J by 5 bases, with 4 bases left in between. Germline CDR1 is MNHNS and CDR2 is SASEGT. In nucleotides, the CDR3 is TGTGCCAGCAGTGAACAATATCAGCCCCAGCATTTT. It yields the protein CASSEQYQPQHF.

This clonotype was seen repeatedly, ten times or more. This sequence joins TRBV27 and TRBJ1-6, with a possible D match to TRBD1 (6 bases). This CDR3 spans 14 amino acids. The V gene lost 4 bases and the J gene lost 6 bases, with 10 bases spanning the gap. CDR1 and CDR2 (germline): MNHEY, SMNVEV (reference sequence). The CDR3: CASSSWTANSPLHF. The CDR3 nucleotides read TGTGCCAGCAGTTCCTGGACAGCTAATTCACCCCTCCACTTT.

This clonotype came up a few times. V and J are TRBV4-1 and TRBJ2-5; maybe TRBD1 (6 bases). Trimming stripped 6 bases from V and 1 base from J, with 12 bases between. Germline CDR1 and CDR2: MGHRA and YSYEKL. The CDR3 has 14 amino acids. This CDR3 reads CASSKRGFQETQYF. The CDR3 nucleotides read TGCGCCAGCAGTAAGAGGGGGTTCCAAGAGACCCAGTACTTC.

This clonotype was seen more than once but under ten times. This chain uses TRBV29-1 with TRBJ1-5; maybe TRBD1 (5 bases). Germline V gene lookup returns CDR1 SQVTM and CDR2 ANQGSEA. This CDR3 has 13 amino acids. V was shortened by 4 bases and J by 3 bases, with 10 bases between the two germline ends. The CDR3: CSVVEGINQPQHF. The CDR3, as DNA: TGCAGCGTTGTTGAGGGGATCAATCAGCCCCAGCATTTT.

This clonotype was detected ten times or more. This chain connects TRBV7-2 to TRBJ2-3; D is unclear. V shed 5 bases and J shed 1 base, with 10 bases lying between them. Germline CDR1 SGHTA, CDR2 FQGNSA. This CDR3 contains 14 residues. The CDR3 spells CASSPTWGTDTQYF. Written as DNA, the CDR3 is TGTGCCAGCAGCCCAACCTGGGGCACAGATACGCAGTATTTT.

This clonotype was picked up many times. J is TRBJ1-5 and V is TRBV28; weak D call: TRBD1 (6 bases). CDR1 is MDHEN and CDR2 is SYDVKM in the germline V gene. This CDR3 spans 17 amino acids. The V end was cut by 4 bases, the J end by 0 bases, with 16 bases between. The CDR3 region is CASSSAGTPVSNQPQHF. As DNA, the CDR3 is TGTGCCAGCAGTTCCGCCGGGACACCCGTTAGCAATCAGCCCCAGCATTTT. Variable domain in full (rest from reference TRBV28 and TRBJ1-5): DVKVTQSSRYLVKRTGEKVFLECVQDMDHENMFWYRQDPGLGLRLIYFSYDVKMKEKGDIPEGYSVSREKKERFSLILESASTNQTSMYLCASSSAGTPVSNQPQHFGDGTRLSIL.

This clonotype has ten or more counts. CDR3 protein: CASSGVAGLTDTQYF. The CDR3 DNA follows: TGTGCCAGCAGCGGAGTAGCGGGGCTCACAGATACGCAGTATTTT. The chain couples TRBV9 to TRBJ2-3; 8 positions match TRBD2. Germline loops: CDR1 SGDLS, CDR2 YYNGEE. V gave up 3 bases and J gave up 2 bases; unmatched junction bases: 5. The CDR3 length is 15 residues.

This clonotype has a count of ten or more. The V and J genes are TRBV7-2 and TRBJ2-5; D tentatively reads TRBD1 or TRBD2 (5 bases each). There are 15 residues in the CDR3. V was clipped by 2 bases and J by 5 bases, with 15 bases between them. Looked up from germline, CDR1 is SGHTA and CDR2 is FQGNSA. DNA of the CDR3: TGTGCCAGCAGCTTAAGTGGGGGATACGGGGAGACCCAGTACTTC. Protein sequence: CASSLSGGYGETQYF.

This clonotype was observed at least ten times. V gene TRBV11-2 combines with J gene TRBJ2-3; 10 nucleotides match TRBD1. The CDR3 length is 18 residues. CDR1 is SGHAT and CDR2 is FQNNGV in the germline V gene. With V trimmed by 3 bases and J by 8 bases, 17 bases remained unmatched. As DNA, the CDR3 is TGTGCCAGCAGCTTGGGGACAGGGGATCTTTTGGGTCCCTTTACGCAGTATTTT. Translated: CASSLGTGDLLGPFTQYF.

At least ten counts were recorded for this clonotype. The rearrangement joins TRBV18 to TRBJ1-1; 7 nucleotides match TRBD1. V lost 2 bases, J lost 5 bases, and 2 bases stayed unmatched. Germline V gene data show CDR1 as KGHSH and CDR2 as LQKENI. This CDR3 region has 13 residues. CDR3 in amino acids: CASSPSQGTEAFF. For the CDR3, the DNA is TGTGCCAGCTCACCATCACAGGGGACTGAAGCTTTCTTT. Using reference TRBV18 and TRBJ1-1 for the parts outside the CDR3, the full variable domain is NAGVMQNPRHLVRRRGQEARLRCSPMKGHSHVYWYRQLPEEGLKFMVYLQKENIIDESGMPKERFSAEFPKEGPSILRIQQVVRGDSAAYFCASSPSQGTEAFFGQGTRLTVV.

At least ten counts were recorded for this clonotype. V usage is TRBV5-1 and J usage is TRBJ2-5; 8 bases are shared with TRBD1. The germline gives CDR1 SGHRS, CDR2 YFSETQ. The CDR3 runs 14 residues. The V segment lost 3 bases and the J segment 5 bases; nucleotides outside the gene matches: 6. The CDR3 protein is CASSSRGQGETQYF. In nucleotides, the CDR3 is TGCGCCAGCAGCTCGCGAGGACAGGGCGAGACCCAGTACTTC. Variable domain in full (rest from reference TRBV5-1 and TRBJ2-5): KAGVTQTPRYLIKTRGQQVTLSCSPISGHRSVSWYQQTPGQGLQFLFEYFSETQRNKGNFPGRFSGRQFSNSRSEMNVSTLELGDSALYLCASSSRGQGETQYFGPGTRLLVL.

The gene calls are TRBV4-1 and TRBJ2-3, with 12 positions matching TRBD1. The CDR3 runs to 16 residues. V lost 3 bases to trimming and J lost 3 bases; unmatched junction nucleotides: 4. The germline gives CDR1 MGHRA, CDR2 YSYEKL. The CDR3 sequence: CASSQGTGGQTDTQYF. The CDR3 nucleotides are TGCGCCAGCAGCCAGGGGACAGGGGGCCAGACAGATACGCAGTATTTT.

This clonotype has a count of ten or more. The CDR3 DNA reads as TGCAGTGCTCCTCACTGGGGCACTGAAGCTTTCTTT. Its protein product is CSAPHWGTEAFF. J is TRBJ1-1 and V is TRBV20-1; the D is unclear. Germline loops: CDR1 DFQATT, CDR2 SNEGSKA (reference sequence). The CDR3 is made up of 12 amino acids. V was pared by 5 bases and J by 4 bases, with 11 bases between.

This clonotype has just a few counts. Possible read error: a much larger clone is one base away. Here the CDR3 DNA reads TGTGCCTGCAGCTTAGAACAGGGCAGAGCAGCCTACAATGAGCAGTTCTTC. Its translation is CACSLEQGRAAYNEQFF. This rearrangement joins TRBV11-1 to TRBJ2-1, with D maybe TRBD1 (6 bases). The CDR3 length is 17 residues. Germline assignment: CDR1 SGHAT and CDR2 FQDESV (reference sequence).

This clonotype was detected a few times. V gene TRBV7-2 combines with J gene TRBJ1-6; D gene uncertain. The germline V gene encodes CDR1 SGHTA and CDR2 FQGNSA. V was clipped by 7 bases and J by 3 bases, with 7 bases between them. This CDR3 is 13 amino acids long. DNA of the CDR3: TGTGCCAGCAAAACAAGCTATAATTCACCCCTCCACTTT. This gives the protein CASKTSYNSPLHF.

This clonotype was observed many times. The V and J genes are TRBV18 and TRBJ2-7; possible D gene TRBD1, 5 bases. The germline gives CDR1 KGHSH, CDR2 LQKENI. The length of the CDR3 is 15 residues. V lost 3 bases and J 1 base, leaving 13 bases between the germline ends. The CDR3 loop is CASSPTQGVSYEQYF. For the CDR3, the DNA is TGTGCCAGCTCACCTACCCAGGGTGTATCCTACGAGCAGTACTTC.